The entry below gives a single TCR beta chain sequence along with its context. This specimen belongs to a study of T cells in localized non-small cell lung cancer. The protocol was immunoSEQ multiplex PCR, while the TCRdb copy is restricted to in-frame clones and leaves out a portion. The sample shows 30,000 to 40,000 clones, roughly 80% of them seen only once. Germline assignment: CDR1 MNHEY and CDR2 SVGAGI. Trimming left V 11 bases short and J 2 bases short, with 16 bases between. The CDR3 totals 14 residues. This clonotype originated in a male donor at least 60 years old with stage II squamous cell lung carcinoma. J is TRBJ1-5 and V is TRBV6-5, with D perhaps TRBD1 (6 bases). The material sequenced was peripheral blood, taken before any cancer treatment. CDR3 protein: CAAARGQGNQPQHF. CDR3 DNA: TGTGCCGCAGCACGGGGGCAGGGCAATCAGCCCCAGCATTTT.